This TCR beta chain was captured by sequencing in a study of Graves' ophthalmopathy and Graves' hyperthyroidism. Clinicians made diagnoses from clinical symptoms, serum thyroxine, TRAb, thyroid ultrasound and orbital computed tomography. After removal of 0 bases from V and 3 bases from J, the junction contained 5 bases not matched to a gene. This CDR3 region has 16 residues. Germline CDR1 reads MGHRA; CDR2 reads YSYEKL. RNA transcripts were the template, and TCR beta CDR3 regions were amplified from them. Scientists carried out first-round RT-PCR using HTBI primers and then a second-round multiplex PCR. TCRdb called the multiplex PCR reads again in MiXCR, with one record for every CDR3 protein. This table holds around 1.1 million distinct CDR3 sequences, about 38% found once.

This TCR was sampled from an adult man with Graves' hyperthyroidism. Sequenced: peripheral blood or thyroid tissue (not recorded which). This chain uses TRBV4-1 with TRBJ1-2; 9 nucleotides align to TRBD1. CDR3 loop: CASSQDPTGGDYGYTF. For the CDR3, the DNA is TGCGCCAGCAGCCAAGACCCCACAGGGGGCGACTATGGCTACACCTTC.